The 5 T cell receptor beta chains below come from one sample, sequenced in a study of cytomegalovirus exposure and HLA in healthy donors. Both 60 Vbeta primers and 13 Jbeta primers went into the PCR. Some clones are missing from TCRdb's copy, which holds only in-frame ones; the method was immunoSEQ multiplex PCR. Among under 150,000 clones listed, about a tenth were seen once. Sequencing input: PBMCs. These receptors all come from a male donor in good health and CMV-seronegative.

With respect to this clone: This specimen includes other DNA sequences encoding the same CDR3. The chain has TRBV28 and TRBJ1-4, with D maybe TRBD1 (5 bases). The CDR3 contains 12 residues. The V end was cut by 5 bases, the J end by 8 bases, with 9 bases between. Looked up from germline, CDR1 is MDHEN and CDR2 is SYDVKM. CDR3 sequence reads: CASSLQGEKLFF. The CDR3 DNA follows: TGTGCCAGCAGTCTCCAGGGAGAAAAACTGTTTTTT.

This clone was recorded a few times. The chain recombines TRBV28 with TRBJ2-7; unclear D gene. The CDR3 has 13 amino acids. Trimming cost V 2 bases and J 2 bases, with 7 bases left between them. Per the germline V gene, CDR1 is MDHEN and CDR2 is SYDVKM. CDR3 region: CASSLGHTYEQYF. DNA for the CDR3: TGTGCCAGCAGTTTAGGGCATACCTACGAGCAGTACTTC.

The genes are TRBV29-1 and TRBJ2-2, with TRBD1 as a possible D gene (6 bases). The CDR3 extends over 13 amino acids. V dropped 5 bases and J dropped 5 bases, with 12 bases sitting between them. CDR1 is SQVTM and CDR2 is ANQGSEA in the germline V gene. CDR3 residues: CSVIPQGTGELFF. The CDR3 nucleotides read TGCAGCGTTATACCTCAGGGGACCGGGGAGCTGTTTTTT.

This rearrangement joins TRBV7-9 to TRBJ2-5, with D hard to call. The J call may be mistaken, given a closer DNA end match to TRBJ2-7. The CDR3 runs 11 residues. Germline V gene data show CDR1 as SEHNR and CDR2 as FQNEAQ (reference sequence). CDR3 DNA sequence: TGTGCCAGCAGCCTTACCTACGAGCAGTACTTC. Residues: CASSLTYEQYF.

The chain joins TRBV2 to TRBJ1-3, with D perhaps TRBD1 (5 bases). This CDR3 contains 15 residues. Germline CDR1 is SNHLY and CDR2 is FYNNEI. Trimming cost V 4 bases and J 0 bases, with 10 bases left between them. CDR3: CASSGQGFSGNTIYF. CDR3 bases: TGTGCCAGCAGTGGCCAGGGATTCTCTGGAAACACCATATATTTT.